Listed here are 3 T cell receptor beta chains from one sample, sequenced in a study of response to subunit inactivated influenza vaccine. TCRdb redid the calling of the RT-PCR reads with MiXCR, one entry per CDR3 protein. The table lists a few hundred thousand distinct CDR3 sequences, approximately 11% of them singletons. This material consisted of PBMCs from blood, taken about 40 days after vaccination. Every receptor here comes from a middle-aged man who received an inactivated influenza vaccine.

At least ten counts were recorded for this clonotype. J is TRBJ1-6 and V is TRBV5-1; maybe TRBD1 (5 bases). Germline CDR1 reads SGHRS; CDR2 reads YFSETQ. Trimming removed 7 bases at V and 0 bases at J, with 11 bases between. This CDR3 has 15 amino acids. In nucleotides, the CDR3 is TGCGCCAGCCGCCAGGACATCTCCTATAATTCACCCCTCCACTTT. It codes for CASRQDISYNSPLHF.

In this sample, this clonotype turned up a few times. The chain links TRBV20-1 to TRBJ2-1, with a weak D call TRBD2 (6 bases). The CDR3 sequence is 12 residues long. Germline V gene data show CDR1 as DFQATT and CDR2 as SNEGSKA (reference sequence). V dropped 7 bases and J dropped 5 bases, with 12 bases sitting between them. The CDR3 here is CSGGGIDNEQFF. CDR3 nucleotide sequence: TGCAGTGGAGGAGGGATTGACAATGAGCAGTTCTTC.

This clonotype was picked up a small number of times. The V and J genes are TRBV11-2 and TRBJ1-1; a possible D gene is TRBD1 (6 bases). Germline assignment: CDR1 SGHAT and CDR2 FQNNGV. This CDR3 has 14 residues. Trimming stripped 6 bases from V and 1 base from J, with 12 bases between. CDR3 coding DNA: TGTGCCAGCAGTCCAGGGGTACGGAACACTGAAGCTTTCTTT. The encoded protein is CASSPGVRNTEAFF.